The T cell receptor beta chain described here comes from a study of T cell responses to AZD1222 COVID-19 vaccine. Trimming shortened V by 7 bases and J by 4 bases, and 11 bases separated the two germline ends. This CDR3 spans 11 amino acids. Germline CDR1 and CDR2: SQVTM and ANQGSEA. TCRdb keeps only in-frame clones here, not all; method: immunoSEQ multiplex PCR. The sample yields some 120,000 clones, about nine tenths seen once. This chain uses TRBV29-1 with TRBJ2-7; D is possibly TRBD1 (6 bases). This receptor was obtained from an adult who received the AZD1222 COVID-19 vaccine. The sequencing here drew on peripheral blood, taken 28 days after the second AZD1222 dose. The CDR3 loop reads CSARDTYEQYF. The DNA for the CDR3 is TGCAGCGCCCGGGACACTTACGAGCAGTACTTC.